These T cell receptor beta chains were read from a single sample in a study of shared clonotypes between healthy human individuals. Clones were sequenced by immunoSEQ multiplex PCR, and TCRdb holds only the in-frame ones, with some missing. The table records approximately 2,200,000 clones, about 92% of them present only once. The material sequenced was naive CD8+ T cells from PBMCs. The receptors stem from a man younger than 35 in good health. Some clones in this sample may be carry-over from other donors' samples. Both conserved end residues are part of each CDR3. A D gene is named only where the DNA matches it firmly. Where a row states a size, it is once, few, many or the class of an expanded clone; other rows omit it.

d_call	clone_size	v_call	cdr3_length	j_call	cdr3_aa	cdr3_nt
-	once	TRBV6-1	15	TRBJ1-2	CASSGQTGTNYGYTF	TGTGCCAGCAGTGGACAAACCGGGACAAACTATGGCTACACCTTC
TRBD2	-	TRBV27	14	TRBJ2-1	CASRLLAGVNEQFF	TGTGCCAGCAGACTCTTAGCGGGAGTCAATGAGCAGTTCTTC
-	-	TRBV2	17	TRBJ2-7	CASSTQSWGPNSYEQYF	TGTGCCAGCAGTACCCAAAGTTGGGGACCCAACTCCTACGAGCAGTACTTC
TRBD2	-	TRBV4-1	17	TRBJ2-2	CASSHSTREMGTGELFF	TGCGCCAGCAGCCATTCTACGCGGGAGATGGGCACCGGGGAGCTGTTTTTT
TRBD2	-	TRBV7-9	14	TRBJ2-3	CANRLAGGTDTQYF	TGTGCCAACCGACTAGCGGGAGGCACAGATACGCAGTATTTT
TRBD2	-	TRBV19	18	TRBJ2-6	CASSPASGSVGGANVLTF	TGTGCCAGTAGTCCCGCCAGCGGGAGTGTGGGCGGGGCCAACGTCCTGACTTTC
-	-	TRBV7-9	14	TRBJ1-4	CASSSVSTNEKLFF	TGTGCCAGCAGCTCCGTTTCAACTAATGAAAAACTGTTTTTT
-	-	TRBV27	18	TRBJ2-2	CASSLTPGLMTNTGELFF	TGTGCCAGCAGTTTAACTCCCGGACTGATGACGAACACCGGGGAGCTGTTTTTT
-	-	TRBV28	15	TRBJ2-1	CASRGRASSYNEQFF	TGTGCCAGCAGGGGCAGGGCGAGCTCCTACAATGAGCAGTTCTTC
-	few	TRBV9	13	TRBJ1-1	CASGRTVNTEAFF	TGTGCCAGCGGGCGCACAGTGAACACTGAAGCTTTCTTT
-	-	TRBV6-1	12	TRBJ2-4	CASSIELNIQYF	TGTGCCAGCAGTATAGAGTTAAACATTCAGTACTTC
-	-	TRBV28	15	TRBJ2-7	CASSLLRRSSYEQYF	TGTGCCAGCAGTTTACTCCGGCGAAGCTCCTACGAGCAGTACTTC